The subject of this entry is one T cell receptor (beta chain). Sequenced by immunoSEQ multiplex PCR; TCRdb stores in-frame clones only, minus some. The sample holds approximately 210,000 clones, around 80% seen once. The source of the sample is a study of blood T cell repertoires in COVID-19. Study information: Specimens from acute and convalescent COVID-19 originated in the United States, Italy and Spain. Nucleic acid was either cDNA or gDNA, and it came from T cells, B-cell-depleted T cells, or PBMCs.

There are 16 residues in the CDR3. Germline V CDR1 and CDR2: LNHNV, YYDKDF (reference sequence). V was pared by 3 bases and J by 0 bases, with 4 bases of the junction left unmatched. This clonotype originated in a woman aged 40 to 55 with acute or convalescent COVID-19. This chain links TRBV15 with TRBJ1-3, with 8 bases aligning to TRBD1. The sample taken for sequencing was peripheral blood. The CDR3 sequence is CATSSPGTGSGNTIYF. DNA of the CDR3: TGTGCCACCAGCAGCCCCGGGACAGGCTCTGGAAACACCATATATTTT.